The clone carrying this TCR beta chain was found many times. These data belong to a study of T cells after yellow fever vaccination. Study details: SMART-Seq v4 Ultra Low Input prepared libraries from low-cell fractions.

The CDR3 length is 16 residues. CDR1 LGHNA and CDR2 YNFKEQ come from the germline V gene. J was trimmed by 5 bases and V by 1 base; bases with no gene match: 5. TCRdb independently ran MiXCR on the 5' RACE reads; one entry per CDR3 protein. The sample has about 32,000 distinct CDR3 sequences; more than 9% are singletons. The chain couples TRBV4-2 to TRBJ1-4, with TRBD1 matching 9 bases. The specimen comprised PBMCs, either bulk or a sorted T-cell subset (CD4+, CD8+, memory, or dextramer-sorted; not recorded which), sampled around 16 days after the first yellow fever vaccination. The sequence was obtained from a man younger than 30 who received the YFV17D yellow fever vaccine. This chain's CDR3 is CASSQGDRGGNEKLFF. CDR3 bases: TGTGCCAGCAGCCAAGGAGACAGGGGGGGGAATGAAAAACTGTTTTTT.